A selection of T cell receptor beta chains follows, all from one sample in a study of beta chain features in type 1 diabetes. The method was immunoSEQ multiplex PCR; TCRdb's version includes in-frame clones alone and lacks a portion of them. Among 500,000 to 700,000 clones, about 14% were seen once, and the ten largest hold more than 0.08%. The sample was naive CD4+ T cells from blood. These receptors were collected from a man aged 18 to 30 in good health. CDR3s include the opening cysteine and the closing phenylalanine or tryptophan.

J gene: TRBJ2-7
V gene: TRBV28
CDR3 protein: CASSRGDRGYEQYF

J gene: TRBJ2-5
V gene: TRBV4-3
CDR3 protein: CASSQDWSTGWPETQYF

J gene: TRBJ2-5
V gene: TRBV7-2
CDR3 protein: CASSQRLAGEETQYF

J gene: TRBJ2-7
V gene: TRBV2
CDR3 protein: CASSAPGLDILNEQYF

J gene: TRBJ2-7
V gene: TRBV4-2
CDR3 protein: CASSLGTGSLGEQYF

J gene: TRBJ2-5
V gene: TRBV9
CDR3 protein: CASSVGWWETQYF

J gene: TRBJ2-5
V gene: TRBV5-4
CDR3 protein: CASGLASETQYF

J gene: TRBJ2-7
V gene: TRBV5-1
CDR3 protein: CASGTGSYEQYF

J gene: TRBJ1-2
V gene: TRBV5-1
CDR3 protein: CASSLGETNYGYTF

J gene: TRBJ1-1
V gene: TRBV6-5
CDR3 protein: CASSPTGVNTEAFF

J gene: TRBJ1-1
V gene: TRBV2
CDR3 protein: CASPSGQTNTEAFF

J gene: TRBJ2-6
V gene: TRBV19
CDR3 protein: CASSWSGVFSGANVLTF

J gene: TRBJ2-2
V gene: TRBV9
CDR3 protein: CASSNIGTLYTGELFF

J gene: TRBJ2-1
V gene: TRBV2
CDR3 protein: CASSGYNEQFF

J gene: TRBJ2-6
V gene: TRBV18
CDR3 protein: CASSYGGSGANVLTF